This is a list of T cell receptor beta chains from one sample in a study of blood T cell repertoires in COVID-19. The data were produced by immunoSEQ multiplex PCR, yet TCRdb's version contains in-frame clones alone and is incomplete. The table includes about 280,000 clones, around 88% detected once. Sequenced material: PBMCs or T cells enriched from blood (not recorded which). These receptor sequences come from a woman between 40 and 55 years old who had recovered from COVID-19. The CDR3 runs from the conserved cysteine through the conserved F or W. The D gene is left open where the match is weak. A row's size may be missing; if present it is once, few, many or a size class.

TRBD1	TRBV7-9	TRBJ2-7	16	-	CASSLVGGTGSYEQYF	TGTGCCAGCAGCTTAGTAGGGGGGACAGGCTCCTACGAGCAGTACTTC
TRBD1	TRBV28	TRBJ1-2	16	-	CASSSWGDRERGGYTF	TGTGCCAGCAGTTCCTGGGGGGACAGGGAAAGGGGTGGCTACACCTTC
-	TRBV19	TRBJ1-6	16	-	CASSIDGRQATSPLHF	TGTGCCAGTAGTATAGACGGACGACAGGCCACTTCACCCCTCCACTTT
-	TRBV2	TRBJ2-7	13	-	CASRDGQIYEQYF	TGTGCCAGCAGAGACGGACAGATTTACGAGCAGTACTTC
-	TRBV14	TRBJ2-7	14	-	CASSLRLTPYEQYF	TGTGCCAGCAGCCTGAGACTCACCCCCTACGAGCAGTACTTC
-	TRBV5-8	TRBJ1-2	15	-	CASSLELRSNYGYTF	TGTGCCAGCAGCTTGGAGCTCCGTTCAAACTATGGCTACACCTTC
-	TRBV28	TRBJ1-1	15	few	CASNNPWGLSTEAFF	TGTGCCAGCAACAATCCCTGGGGACTTTCCACTGAAGCTTTCTTT
-	TRBV29-1	TRBJ1-6	15	few	CSVENFSSYNSPLHF	TGCAGCGTTGAGAATTTTAGCTCCTATAATTCACCCCTCCACTTT
-	TRBV28	TRBJ2-7	14	-	CASTSTTARGEQYF	TGTGCCAGCACCTCGACTACAGCCCGGGGGGAGCAGTACTTC
TRBD1	TRBV7-6	TRBJ2-1	15	-	CASSLRTGTYNEQFF	TGTGCCAGCAGCTTACGGACAGGGACCTACAATGAGCAGTTCTTC
-	TRBV7-6	TRBJ2-1	17	-	CASSLAPQRIFYNEQFF	TGTGCCAGCAGCTTAGCCCCCCAGCGGATATTCTACAATGAGCAGTTCTTC
TRBD1	TRBV11-2	TRBJ1-1	14	-	CASSLAVQGGEAFF	TGTGCCAGCAGCTTAGCTGTACAGGGGGGCGAAGCTTTCTTT
-	TRBV2	TRBJ2-1	15	-	CASSVPGVSYNEQFF	TGTGCCAGCAGTGTCCCAGGGGTGAGCTACAATGAGCAGTTCTTC
-	TRBV28	TRBJ1-5	13	-	CASMGTLGQPQHF	TGTGCCAGCATGGGGACATTAGGTCAGCCCCAGCATTTT
TRBD2	TRBV14	TRBJ2-3	16	-	CASSQDWLAGSDTQYF	TGTGCCAGCAGCCAAGATTGGCTAGCGGGATCAGATACGCAGTATTTT
-	TRBV6-5	TRBJ1-1	14	-	CASRTAGSNTEAFF	TGTGCCAGCAGAACCGCGGGTTCGAACACTGAAGCTTTCTTT
-	TRBV6-5	TRBJ1-5	15	-	CASSYGRGGNQPQHF	TGTGCCAGCAGTTACGGTCGGGGAGGCAATCAGCCCCAGCATTTT
-	TRBV5-1	TRBJ2-5	15	-	CASSPQTSSRETQYF	TGCGCCAGCAGCCCCCAAACTAGTTCTCGGGAGACCCAGTACTTC
TRBD1	TRBV2	TRBJ1-1	13	-	CASGQATNTEAFF	TGTGCCAGCGGACAGGCCACGAACACTGAAGCTTTCTTT
-	TRBV28	TRBJ1-3	14	-	CASSTPGTRNTIYF	TGTGCCAGCAGTACACCCGGGACTAGAAACACCATATATTTT
TRBD1	TRBV19	TRBJ1-1	13	once	CAIRDSMNTEAFF	TGTGCCATCCGGGACAGCATGAACACTGAAGCTTTCTTT
-	TRBV7-3	TRBJ2-1	15	-	CASSLRESSYNEQFF	TGTGCCAGCAGCTTGAGGGAAAGCTCCTACAATGAGCAGTTCTTC
-	TRBV10-3	TRBJ1-2	14	-	CAISGATATYGYTF	TGTGCCATCAGTGGAGCGACAGCAACCTATGGCTACACCTTC
-	TRBV6-5	TRBJ2-1	14	-	CASNPRQVGNEQFF	TGTGCCAGCAACCCCCGTCAGGTGGGCAATGAGCAGTTCTTC
-	TRBV7-9	TRBJ1-2	12	-	CASSRQTDGYTF	TGTGCCAGCAGCCGCCAGACAGACGGCTACACCTTC
-	TRBV20-1	TRBJ1-5	15	many	CSASWRAGSNQPQHF	TGCAGTGCTAGTTGGAGGGCGGGGAGCAATCAGCCCCAGCATTTT
TRBD1	TRBV7-8	TRBJ2-2	16	-	CASSSRTGWVTGELFF	TGTGCCAGCAGCTCACGGACAGGGTGGGTCACCGGGGAGCTGTTTTTT
TRBD2	TRBV11-3	TRBJ2-7	18	-	CASRKRPPSGLAAYEQYF	TGTGCCAGCCGCAAAAGACCACCCTCGGGGCTAGCGGCCTACGAGCAGTACTTC
TRBD1	TRBV5-1	TRBJ1-1	16	-	CASSAGTGGAGTEAFF	TGCGCCAGCAGCGCCGGGACAGGGGGCGCTGGGACTGAAGCTTTCTTT
-	TRBV7-3	TRBJ1-5	13	-	CASSLNGVAPQHF	TGTGCCAGCAGCTTAAACGGGGTAGCGCCCCAGCATTTT
-	TRBV15	TRBJ2-7	16	few	CATSGQTPPGAYEQYF	TGTGCCACCAGCGGGCAAACCCCCCCTGGGGCTTACGAGCAGTACTTC
-	TRBV28	TRBJ2-1	19	-	CASSGLRERQGYPRLGQFF	TGTGCCAGCAGTGGGCTCCGCGAAAGGCAGGGATACCCCCGATTGGGGCAGTTCTTC
TRBD2	TRBV4-3	TRBJ2-7	18	-	CASSQVRALAGGTYEQYF	TGCGCCAGCAGCCAAGTCCGGGCCCTAGCGGGAGGCACCTACGAGCAGTACTTC
TRBD1	TRBV6-6	TRBJ1-3	13	-	CASRQGSGNTIYF	TGTGCCAGCAGACAGGGGTCTGGAAACACCATATATTTT
-	TRBV4-2	TRBJ1-4	16	few	CASSLTGITTNEKLFF	TGTGCCAGCAGCCTTACAGGGATAACAACTAATGAAAAACTGTTTTTT
-	TRBV2	TRBJ1-2	13	-	CASAQGPNYGYTF	TGTGCCAGTGCCCAGGGGCCAAACTATGGCTACACCTTC
TRBD2	TRBV2	TRBJ2-3	15	once	CAPGGLAGLGDTQYF	TGTGCCCCGGGGGGGCTAGCGGGATTGGGAGATACGCAGTATTTT
-	TRBV28	TRBJ1-2	13	-	CASTAGPNYGYTF	TGTGCCAGCACCGCGGGGCCAAACTATGGCTACACCTTC
TRBD1	TRBV30	TRBJ1-4	14	-	CAWSRDRASEKLFF	TGTGCCTGGAGTCGCGACAGGGCTAGTGAAAAACTGTTTTTT
-	TRBV6-5	TRBJ2-7	15	-	CASRGDSPKLYEQYF	TGTGCCAGCAGGGGGGACTCCCCAAAACTTTACGAGCAGTACTTC
TRBD2	TRBV19	TRBJ2-1	15	-	CASSKGGSSGIEEFF	TGTGCCAGTAGTAAAGGAGGGTCTAGCGGGATAGAGGAGTTCTTC
TRBD1	TRBV19	TRBJ1-1	14	-	CASRRDSLNTEAFF	TGTGCCAGTAGGAGGGACAGCCTGAACACTGAAGCTTTCTTT
TRBD1	TRBV7-9	TRBJ1-6	15	-	CASSSEGQGNSPLHF	TGTGCCAGCAGCTCAGAGGGACAGGGAAATTCACCCCTCCACTTT
-	TRBV11-2	TRBJ2-3	13	-	CASSLGRSDTQYF	TGTGCCAGCAGCTTAGGGAGGTCAGATACGCAGTATTTT
TRBD2	TRBV5-8	TRBJ2-1	16	-	CASRFPGTSGANEQFF	TGTGCCAGCAGGTTCCCAGGGACTAGCGGGGCAAATGAGCAGTTCTTC
-	TRBV3-1/TRBV3-2	TRBJ2-1	14	-	CASSQGPSLNEQFF	TGTGCCAGCAGCCAAGGGCCCTCCCTCAATGAGCAGTTCTTC
-	TRBV7-6	TRBJ1-5	13	-	CASSLSVGEPQHF	TGTGCCAGCAGCTTATCGGTCGGGGAGCCCCAGCATTTT
TRBD2	TRBV5-4	TRBJ2-7	15	-	CASSGGPSGDYEQYF	TGTGCCAGCAGCGGGGGGCCTAGCGGGGACTACGAGCAGTACTTC
-	TRBV11-2	TRBJ2-5	13	-	CASSFRHEETQYF	TGTGCCAGCAGCTTCCGACACGAAGAGACCCAGTACTTC
TRBD2	TRBV7-2	TRBJ2-1	16	-	CASSLVLAGEYNEQFF	TGTGCCAGCAGCTTAGTATTAGCGGGAGAGTACAATGAGCAGTTCTTC